The 25 T cell receptor beta chains below all came from one sample that was sequenced in a study of identifying expanded T cells in peripheral blood. Profiled with immunoSEQ multiplex PCR; TCRdb holds only in-frame clones, not every one. The table lists approximately 50,000 clones, roughly 82% of them singletons. The source material was blood. These receptors were collected from a person between 18 and 75 years old in good health.

This CDR3 reads CASSLDWVNTEAFF. The CDR3 DNA sequence: TGTGCCAGCAGCCTGGATTGGGTGAACACTGAAGCTTTCTTT. The chain carries TRBV7-9 and TRBJ1-1, with unresolved D. The germline V gene has CDR1 SEHNR and CDR2 FQNEAQ (reference sequence). The CDR3 is made up of 14 amino acids. Trimming left V 5 bases short and J 0 bases short, with 10 bases between.

By share, this clone counts as medium-sized. V is TRBV6-6 and J is TRBJ2-2; 7 bases are a match to TRBD1. CDR3 length: 14 amino acids. Per germline, CDR1 MNHNY and CDR2 SVGAGI (reference sequence). The V and J ends lost 7 bases and 3 bases, in that order; junction bases with no gene match: 5. The CDR3: CASTRGLYTGELFF. The CDR3 DNA follows: TGTGCCAGCACTAGGGGGCTTTACACCGGGGAGCTGTTTTTT.

This clone has a handful of counts. The chain is built from TRBV2 and TRBJ1-2; TRBD1 matches at 9 bases. With 6 bases clipped from V and 3 bases from J, the junction kept 2 bases outside the gene matches. This CDR3 contains 13 residues. Germline V gene sequence: CDR1 SNHLY, CDR2 FYNNEI. CDR3 region: CASRRTGDYGYTF. The CDR3 DNA is TGTGCCAGCAGGAGGACAGGGGACTATGGCTACACCTTC.

This clone was recorded once. CDR3 sequence: CASSAMRGWGDAGELFF. CDR3 DNA: TGTGCCAGCAGTGCCATGAGGGGTTGGGGCGACGCCGGGGAGCTGTTTTTT. V and J are TRBV6-1 and TRBJ2-2; D tentatively reads TRBD1 or TRBD2 (5 bases each). V lost 4 bases and J lost 6, with 21 bases in between. The CDR3 has 17 amino acids. Germline CDR1 MNHNS, CDR2 SASEGT.

The gene calls are TRBV18 and TRBJ2-6; 7 bases map to TRBD1. Losses at the gene ends were 2 bases for V and 2 bases for J; bases not matched to a gene: 18. The CDR3 is 21 residues long. The germline gives CDR1 KGHSH, CDR2 LQKENI. CDR3 coding DNA: TGTGCCAGCTCACCAACACGTACCCAGGACAGGAAATACACTGGGGCCAACGTCCTGACTTTC. Encoded protein: CASSPTRTQDRKYTGANVLTF.

The rearrangement joins TRBV4-2 to TRBJ2-1, with 11 bases identical to TRBD2. The germline V gene has CDR1 LGHNA and CDR2 YNFKEQ. The CDR3 sequence is 15 residues long. V was pared by 4 bases and J by 6 bases, with 5 bases of the junction left unmatched. The CDR3 DNA sequence: TGTGCCAGCAGCCCTCCCGGGACTAGCGGCAATGAGCAGTTCTTC. Protein product: CASSPPGTSGNEQFF.

This chain uses TRBV11-3 with TRBJ2-1; D ambiguous. Trimming left V 5 bases short and J 2 bases short, with 28 bases between. CDR1 SGHNT and CDR2 YENEEA come from the germline V gene. The CDR3 is made up of 20 amino acids. The CDR3 region is CASSGVGAAGPIRTYNEQFF. CDR3 nucleotide sequence: TGTGCCAGCAGCGGGGTAGGTGCCGCCGGCCCGATCCGAACCTACAATGAGCAGTTCTTC. Full variable domain (rest looked up from reference TRBV11-3 and TRBJ2-1): EAGVVQSPRYKIIEKKQPVAFWCNPISGHNTLYWYLQNLGQGPELLIRYENEEAVDDSQLPKDRFSAERLKGVDSTLKIQPAELGDSAVYLCASSGVGAAGPIRTYNEQFFGPGTRLTVL.

The CDR3 bases are TGTGCTAGTGCCGACAGGGATCAGCCCCAGCATTTT. Encoded protein: CASADRDQPQHF. The chain combines TRBV12-5 with TRBJ1-5; 7 positions agree with TRBD1. Germline V gene data show CDR1 as LGHNT and CDR2 as FRNRAP. The CDR3 has 12 amino acids. V gave up 7 bases and J gave up 5 bases; unmatched junction bases: 2.

The chain is built from TRBV6-6 and TRBJ2-6, with D unclear. From germline, CDR1 is MNHNY and CDR2 SVGAGI (reference sequence). V was clipped by 5 bases and J by 0 bases, with 11 bases between them. This CDR3 contains 16 residues. The CDR3 loop is CASSNMLDSGANVLTF. As DNA, the CDR3 is TGTGCCAGCAGTAACATGTTAGACTCTGGGGCCAACGTCCTGACTTTC.

This sequence joins TRBV7-2 and TRBJ2-4; tentatively, D is TRBD1 or TRBD2 (5 bases each). Germline V gives CDR1 SGHTA, CDR2 FQGNSA. The V gene lost 5 bases and the J gene lost 7 bases, with 18 bases spanning the gap. This CDR3 contains 15 residues. The CDR3 here is CASSQGLGPGNIQYF. The CDR3 nucleotides are TGTGCCAGCAGCCAAGGACTGGGACCAGGCAACATTCAGTACTTC. Full variable domain (outside the CDR3, taken from reference TRBV7-2 and TRBJ2-4): GAGVSQSPSNKVTEKGKDVELRCDPISGHTALYWYRQSLGQGLEFLIYFQGNSAPDKSGLPSDRFSAERTGGSVSTLTIQRTQQEDSAVYLCASSQGLGPGNIQYFGAGTRLSVL.

The V and J genes are TRBV11-2 and TRBJ1-2; tentatively, D is TRBD1 (6 bases). V was pared by 1 base and J by 8 bases, with 17 bases between. The CDR3 totals 15 residues. Germline V gene data show CDR1 as SGHAT and CDR2 as FQNNGV. DNA for the CDR3: TGTGCCAGCAGCTTAGCTAGGACAGCCGCAGGAGGCTACACCTTC. It translates to CASSLARTAAGGYTF. The full variable domain, in which reference TRBV11-2 and TRBJ1-2 provide the parts outside the CDR3, is EAGVAQSPRYKIIEKRQSVAFWCNPISGHATLYWYQQILGQGPKLLIQFQNNGVVDDSQLPKDRFSAERLKGVDSTLKIQPAKLEDSAVYLCASSLARTAAGGYTFGSGTRLTVV.

The V gene is TRBV6-1, the J gene TRBJ1-6; D not certain. The V and J ends lost 0 bases and 7 bases respectively, with 7 bases between them. The CDR3 extends over 14 amino acids. The V gene's germline CDR1 is MNHNS and CDR2 SASEGT. The CDR3 sequence is CASSEAYRNSPLHF. The CDR3 bases are TGTGCCAGCAGTGAAGCTTACAGAAATTCACCCCTCCACTTT.

V usage is TRBV7-2 and J usage is TRBJ2-5; 10 bases match TRBD2. V shed 4 bases and J 4 bases; nucleotides not matched to a gene: 6. The CDR3 has 15 residues. Germline V lookup: CDR1 SGHTA, CDR2 FQGNSA. CDR3 sequence: CASSSMASGRETQYF. CDR3 DNA: TGTGCCAGCAGCTCAATGGCTAGCGGGAGAGAGACCCAGTACTTC.

The chain links TRBV6-6 to TRBJ1-6, with D possibly TRBD1 on 6 matching bases. This CDR3 comprises 13 residues. V lost 10 bases and J lost 8, with 15 bases in between. CDR1 and CDR2 (germline): MNHNY, SVGAGI (reference sequence). CDR3 region: CATSEGGHSPLHF. In DNA, the CDR3 is TGTGCCACCTCGGAGGGGGGGCATTCACCCCTCCACTTT.

The V gene is TRBV4-3, the J gene TRBJ2-1, with D hard to call. The V gene lost 1 base and the J gene lost 3 bases, with 13 bases spanning the gap. This CDR3 has 16 residues. The V gene's germline CDR1 is LGHNA and CDR2 YSLEER. CDR3 protein: CASSQASRNNYNEQFF. CDR3 DNA sequence: TGCGCCAGCAGCCAAGCTTCGCGGAACAACTACAATGAGCAGTTCTTC.

This chain joins TRBV14 and TRBJ2-5; 9 bases match TRBD1. The CDR3 length is 15 residues. Germline V CDR1 and CDR2: SGHDN, FVKESK. Unmatched junction bases numbered 5, after V lost 4 bases and J lost 2 bases. The DNA of the CDR3 is TGTGCCAGCAGCCCTCGACAGGGGGGACAAGAGACCCAGTACTTC. It yields the protein CASSPRQGGQETQYF.

V and J are TRBV2 and TRBJ1-5, with D hard to call. This CDR3 is built from 13 residues. Germline-derived CDR1 and CDR2 are SNHLY and FYNNEI. The V end lost 3 bases, the J end lost 6 bases, and 9 bases lay between the germline ends. The CDR3 DNA follows: TGTGCCAGCAGTGAGACCGGGATTCAGCCCCAGCATTTT. Its translation is CASSETGIQPQHF.

This rearrangement joins TRBV6-5 to TRBJ1-2; D is possibly TRBD1 (5 bases). The CDR3 contains 13 residues. The germline V and J ends were trimmed by 2 bases and 5 bases, with 9 bases remaining between them. CDR1 and CDR2 from the germline V gene are MNHEY and SVGAGI. The CDR3 region is CASSYIQGYGYTF. The CDR3 region has the DNA TGTGCCAGCAGTTACATTCAGGGTTATGGCTACACCTTC.

The chain carries TRBV7-7 and TRBJ2-5; TRBD2 matches 7 bases. CDR1 is SSHAT, CDR2 FNYEAQ, per germline (reference sequence). The J segment lost 3 bases and the V segment lost 5 bases, leaving 6 bases of the junction unmatched. The CDR3 is made up of 14 amino acids. The CDR3 sequence is CASSRAGGKETQYF. For the CDR3, the DNA is TGTGCCAGCAGCAGAGCCGGGGGGAAAGAGACCCAGTACTTC.

CDR3 in amino acids: CASSFSQRMNTEAFF. CDR3 sequence (DNA): TGTGCCAGCAGCTTTTCCCAGCGGATGAACACTGAAGCTTTCTTT. The rearrangement uses TRBV5-4 and TRBJ1-1; D not certain. CDR1 and CDR2 from the germline V gene are SGHNT and YYREEE (reference sequence). V was clipped by 2 bases and J by 0 bases, with 11 bases between them. The CDR3 loop spans 15 amino acids.

The chain recombines TRBV5-3 with TRBJ2-2, with D tentatively TRBD2 (6 bases). TRBV5-3 is flagged as an ORF with uncertain function. The V end lost 4 bases, the J end lost 3 bases, and 13 bases lay between the germline ends. The CDR3 is 15 amino acids. This CDR3 reads CARSLLERDTGELFF. CDR3 nucleotides: TGTGCCAGAAGCCTGTTAGAGCGGGACACCGGGGAGCTGTTTTTT.

The gene calls are TRBV7-9 and TRBJ2-5, with D maybe TRBD1 (6 bases). The V end lost 8 bases, the J end lost 5 bases, and 9 bases lay between the germline ends. Germline V gene sequence: CDR1 SEHNR, CDR2 FQNEAQ (reference sequence). This CDR3 has 11 amino acids. The CDR3 sequence: CASGGLETQYF. DNA of the CDR3: TGTGCCAGCGGGGGCCTCGAGACCCAGTACTTC. Using reference TRBV7-9 and TRBJ2-5 for the parts outside the CDR3, the full variable domain is DTGVSQNPRHKITKRGQNVTFRCDPISEHNRLYWYRQTLGQGPEFLTYFQNEAQLEKSRLLSDRFSAERPKGSFSTLEIQRTEQGDSAMYLCASGGLETQYFGPGTRLLVL.

This clone was seen more than once but under ten times. This chain joins TRBV2 and TRBJ1-1; D is perhaps TRBD1 (5 bases). Trimming cost V 7 bases and J 1 base, with 16 bases left between them. This CDR3 has 15 residues. Germline loops: CDR1 SNHLY, CDR2 FYNNEI. The CDR3 coding sequence is TGTGCCAGCACCCCACAGACGACAGCGAACACTGAAGCTTTCTTT. Encoded protein: CASTPQTTANTEAFF.

This clone appeared many times. The V and J genes are TRBV5-5 and TRBJ1-2; 9 positions agree with TRBD1. This CDR3 has 16 residues. Germline values: CDR1 SGHKS, CDR2 YYEKEE (reference sequence). V lost 4 bases, J lost 4 bases, and 11 bases stayed unmatched. CDR3 in DNA: TGTGCCAGCAGCCAAACGCCGGGACAGGGAATCTATGGCTACACCTTC. Translating it yields CASSQTPGQGIYGYTF.

The genes are TRBV19 and TRBJ2-3; D perhaps matches TRBD1 (6 bases). Germline CDR1 LNHDA, CDR2 SQIVND (reference sequence). Trimming took off 6 bases at V and 2 bases at J, with 15 bases between the two ends. The CDR3 has 15 amino acids. CDR3 coding DNA: TGTGCCAGTAGCTCACAGGGTCGGGACACAGATACGCAGTATTTT. Protein product: CASSSQGRDTDTQYF.